The T cell receptor beta chain described here comes from a study of post-analysis software for immune sequencing data (dated by TCRdb to the mid-2010s). In terms of the full investigation: Disease courses on record covered relapsing-remitting, secondary progressive and progressive-relapsing multiple sclerosis, though some patients had no subtype annotation. The patient repertoires were compared against around eleven previously published healthy control repertoires obtained from donors aged 6 to 25 years. A subset of samples was prepared in parallel using single-end sample barcoding, then pooled and co-amplified after Illumina adapter ligation. Broader findings and caveats from the paper: The multiple sclerosis patient group was slightly younger than the control group. Direct clustering with F measure showed strong co-clustering of samples prepared in the same batch, prompting a batch-effect correction. Compared with controls, multiple sclerosis patients had significantly lower normalized Chao1 diversity, a finding suggesting substantial peripheral T-cell clonal expansion.

Note on this clonotype: The antigen it recognizes is unknown. No much larger clonotype is one base removed from it; base qualities were not supplied.

Library generation was performed with PCR. Instrument used: Illumina HiSeq 2500. To reduce PCR and sequencing biases, unique molecular identifiers were built into the TCR beta cDNA libraries. Approximately 500,000 cDNA molecules were obtained per 1 to 10 million input T cells, so each molecule approximated one T cell. The same protocol used for the earlier healthy control dataset was applied to prepare and sequence the patient libraries. Samples belonging to the same batch were prepared together, multiplexed and sequenced on a shared HiSeq lane. From the authors' description of their analysis: Raw barcoded reads were processed with MIGEC, discarding single-read molecular identifier groups before consensus assembly and CDR3 extraction. Clonotype tables were post-analysed with VDJtools, normalizing diversity by down-sampling all datasets to the smallest sample size. Repertoire overlap clustering matched CDR3 amino acid but not nucleotide sequences to correct batch-related cross-sample contamination. Using fastp at Q25 and MiXCR, TCRdb reprocessed the public reads and kept productive beta chains. Here each entry gathers all rows of one CDR3 protein and keeps the most common genes and DNA. TCRdb's processing, not the study's, gives the V and J calls here. The table for this sample lists about 500,000 distinct CDR3 sequences; under 55% of them were counted only once. The ten largest clones represent about 12% of the sample.

To demonstrate the VDJtools post-analysis software, the study profiled TCR beta repertoires from the peripheral blood of 13 young patients with multiple sclerosis. The multiple sclerosis patients were children and adolescents between roughly 6 and 17 years of age. Sequencing input: blood. This TCR derives from a girl between 5 and 17 years old with multiple sclerosis.

At the DNA level, the sequence is TGTGCCAGCAGCTTTTATGGCGGAGGCCTCCAAGAGACCCAGTACTTC. Translated, this gives CASSFYGGGLQETQYF. The V and J genes are TRBV5-4 and TRBJ2-5; TRBD2 might be the D gene, on 5 matching bases. V is reduced by 2 bases and J by 1 base, leaving a spacing of 15 bases between them. The CDR3, from cysteine to phenylalanine, totals 16 residues. The retained sequence is limited to the CDR3, 48 bases, with the frame set at the first base. For CDR1 and CDR2, the germline V gene (reference sequence) lists SGHNT and YYREEE.